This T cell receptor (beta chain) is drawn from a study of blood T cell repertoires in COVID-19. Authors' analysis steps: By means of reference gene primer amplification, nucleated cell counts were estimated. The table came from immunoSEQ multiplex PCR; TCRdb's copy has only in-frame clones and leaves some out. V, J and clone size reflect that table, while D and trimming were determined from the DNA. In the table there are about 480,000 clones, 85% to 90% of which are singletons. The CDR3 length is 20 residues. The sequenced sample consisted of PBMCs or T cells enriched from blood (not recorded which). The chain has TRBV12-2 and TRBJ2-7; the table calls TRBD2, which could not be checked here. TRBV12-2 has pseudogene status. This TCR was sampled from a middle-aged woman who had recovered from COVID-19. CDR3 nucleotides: TGTGCAAGTCGCTCGACCCTCAACCGGCCATTAGCGGCAAACTCCTACGAGCAGTACTTC. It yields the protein CASRSTLNRPLAANSYEQYF.